This TCR beta chain was retrieved from a study of T cells in localized non-small cell lung cancer. Overall study results and limits: Higher blood T cell density tracked longer overall survival. The study found T cell clonality highest in uninvolved adjacent lung, above tumor. The tumor had only one region sequenced, so heterogeneity remains possible.

The CDR3 is made up of 14 amino acids. Germline CDR1 SGHTA, CDR2 FQGNSA. Trimming shortened V by 5 bases and J by 6 bases, and 14 bases separated the two germline ends. Notes on this clone: The antigen is not known.

Libraries were prepared by immunoSEQ multiplex PCR; TCRdb keeps only in-frame clonotypes and omits some of them. This repertoire shows 33,000 or so clones, over 75% found once; its top ten account for roughly 17%. Specimen: peripheral blood, collected before any cancer treatment. The chain employs TRBV7-2 and TRBJ2-1, with a tentative D call TRBD2 (6 bases). This clonotype was sampled from an older male donor with stage III squamous cell lung carcinoma. Here the CDR3 DNA reads TGTGCCAGCAGCCCCCAAGGAGGGAGCAATGAGCAGTTCTTC. It specifies CASSPQGGSNEQFF.